This T cell receptor (beta chain) derives from a study of CD8+CD57+ T cells in acquired aplastic anemia. Study overall: When averaged, DNA from sorted CD4+ and CD8+ cells came to 2.5 to 3.5 ug. Study-wide results and caveats: Patients shared around 31 CD8+ CDR3 sequences with controls. Simpson's diversity of CD8+ cells was not significantly different in patients compared with controls.

The TCR beta profiling, which covered VDJ combination and CDR3 sequence, was carried out using genomic DNA as the template. Using its own MiXCR run on the reads, TCRdb lists one record per CDR3 protein. The sample has about 58,000 distinct CDR3 sequences, around 50% seen once. CDR1 and CDR2 (germline): DFQATT, SNEGSKA (reference sequence). CDR3 length: 12 residues. Concerning this clonotype: Its antigen is not known.

Previously, flow cytometry had revealed CD8+CD57+ cell expansion in the patients chosen for sequencing. Patient blood was sampled before any therapy had been received. Sample: sorted CD4+, CD8+, or CD8+CD57+ T cells (not recorded which) from PBMCs. This chain connects TRBV20-1 to TRBJ2-5, with D possibly being TRBD2 (6 bases). The source of this sequence is a human donor with aplastic anemia. The CDR3 DNA is TGCGCAACGGGGGACCTCCAAGAGACCCAGTACTTC. It encodes CATGDLQETQYF.